This T cell receptor beta chain came from a study of blood T cell repertoires in COVID-19. Generated by immunoSEQ multiplex PCR, the TCRdb table keeps only in-frame clones and is missing some. The profile shows roughly 100,000 clones, approximately 92% of them singletons. This clone was recorded only once. Germline CDR1 reads MNHNS; CDR2 reads SASEGT. V shed 1 base and J 5 bases; nucleotides not matched to a gene: 3. The CDR3 sequence is 15 residues long. Sequences were obtained from peripheral blood. The chain couples TRBV6-1 to TRBJ2-3, with 10 bases matching TRBD2. The receptor was derived from a woman aged 50 to 60 with COVID-19, enrolled during active disease. The CDR3 bases are TGTGCCAGCAGTGAAGGGGTAGCGGGAGGAGATACGCAGTATTTT. Its translation: CASSEGVAGGDTQYF.